This is a list of T cell receptor beta chains from one sample in a study of T cells in Graves' hyperthyroidism and ophthalmopathy. Via MiXCR, TCRdb re-called the multiplex PCR reads, giving one row per CDR3 protein. This table has under 300,000 distinct CDR3 sequences, approximately 12% appearing once. Sequencing used blood. The receptor source for this set is a woman aged 25 to 45 with Graves' hyperthyroidism that later progressed to Graves' ophthalmopathy. CDR3s include the opening cysteine and the closing phenylalanine or tryptophan. The order of the fields is J gene, D gene, clone size, CDR3 length, V gene, CDR3 DNA, CDR3 protein. The D gene is left open where the match is weak. Only part of the rows carry a size: once, few, many, or a class if the clone is expanded.

j_gene: TRBJ2-3
d_gene: -
abundance: many
len: 13
v_gene: TRBV7-9
CDR3nt: TGTGCCAGCAGCTATCGCCCGGGGGATACGCAGTATTTT
CDR3aa: CASSYRPGDTQYF

j_gene: TRBJ1-1
d_gene: TRBD1
abundance: many
len: 17
v_gene: TRBV11-2
CDR3nt: TGTGCCAGCAGCTCCGCCGGAGAGACAGGGAGATACACTGAAGCTTTCTTT
CDR3aa: CASSSAGETGRYTEAFF

j_gene: TRBJ2-3
d_gene: TRBD2
abundance: few
len: 15
v_gene: TRBV7-8
CDR3nt: TGTGCCAGCAGCATATGGACTAGCGGGAGGGATACGCAGTATTTT
CDR3aa: CASSIWTSGRDTQYF

j_gene: TRBJ2-7
d_gene: -
abundance: many
len: 14
v_gene: TRBV10-3
CDR3nt: TGTGCCATCAGGGGTCAAACAGGTTTTTACGAGCAGTACTTC
CDR3aa: CAIRGQTGFYEQYF

j_gene: TRBJ2-1
d_gene: -
abundance: many
len: 13
v_gene: TRBV7-9
CDR3nt: TGTGCCAGCAGCAGGGTAGCCTACAATGAGCAGTTCTTC
CDR3aa: CASSRVAYNEQFF

j_gene: TRBJ2-2
d_gene: -
abundance: -
len: 14
v_gene: TRBV11-3
CDR3nt: TGTGCCAGCAGCTTAGATCCTAGCTCCGGGGAGCTGTTTTTT
CDR3aa: CASSLDPSSGELFF

j_gene: TRBJ2-7
d_gene: -
abundance: many
len: 12
v_gene: TRBV29-1
CDR3nt: TGCAGCGTTGTTGTCCCAGACTACGAGCAGTACTTC
CDR3aa: CSVVVPDYEQYF

j_gene: TRBJ2-2
d_gene: TRBD2
abundance: -
len: 17
v_gene: TRBV5-4
CDR3nt: TGTGCCAGCAGCTCTGGACTAGCGGGAGGGCCGACCGGGGAGCTGTTTTTT
CDR3aa: CASSSGLAGGPTGELFF

j_gene: TRBJ2-5
d_gene: -
abundance: many
len: 16
v_gene: TRBV18
CDR3nt: TGTGCCAGCTCACTTAACCCGGGATTAGCCGCAGAGACCCAGTACTTC
CDR3aa: CASSLNPGLAAETQYF

j_gene: TRBJ2-2
d_gene: -
abundance: -
len: 16
v_gene: TRBV24-1
CDR3nt: TGTGTCACCAGTGATTTACCAAGCCTGAACACCGGGGAGCTGTTTTTT
CDR3aa: CVTSDLPSLNTGELFF

j_gene: TRBJ1-6
d_gene: -
abundance: many
len: 15
v_gene: TRBV7-4
CDR3nt: TGTGCCAGCAGCCTTAGTACAAGGGTAAAATCACCCCTCCACTTT
CDR3aa: CASSLSTRVKSPLHF

j_gene: TRBJ1-2
d_gene: -
abundance: many
len: 17
v_gene: TRBV7-2
CDR3nt: TGTGCCAGCAGCTTAGATCCGGGGGCCGTACGGTCATATGGCTACACCTTC
CDR3aa: CASSLDPGAVRSYGYTF

j_gene: TRBJ1-4
d_gene: -
abundance: -
len: 13
v_gene: TRBV29-1
CDR3nt: TGCAGCGTTGGGGCCCCCAAAGATGAAAAACTGTTTTTT
CDR3aa: CSVGAPKDEKLFF

j_gene: TRBJ1-1
d_gene: -
abundance: many
len: 15
v_gene: TRBV29-1
CDR3nt: TGCAGCGTTCCGGACGATACAGGAATTTACACTGAAGCTTTCTTT
CDR3aa: CSVPDDTGIYTEAFF

j_gene: TRBJ2-3
d_gene: TRBD2
abundance: few
len: 15
v_gene: TRBV20-1
CDR3nt: TGCACAACAGAGAGGCCTAGCGGGAGTATGCGTACGCAGTATTTT
CDR3aa: CTTERPSGSMRTQYF

j_gene: TRBJ1-2
d_gene: -
abundance: -
len: 13
v_gene: TRBV7-6
CDR3nt: TGTGCCAGCAGCTCGTACGGGGTGGGCGGCTACACCTTC
CDR3aa: CASSSYGVGGYTF

j_gene: TRBJ2-1
d_gene: TRBD2
abundance: many
len: 16
v_gene: TRBV7-3
CDR3nt: TGTGCCAGCAGCACGGACCAGACTAGCGGGAGTACTGAGCAGTTCTTC
CDR3aa: CASSTDQTSGSTEQFF

j_gene: TRBJ1-2
d_gene: -
abundance: many
len: 16
v_gene: TRBV11-2
CDR3nt: TGTGCCAGCAGCTTAGATCTTCAGATCTCGTACTATGGCTACACCTTC
CDR3aa: CASSLDLQISYYGYTF

j_gene: TRBJ2-7
d_gene: -
abundance: many
len: 13
v_gene: TRBV28
CDR3nt: TGTGCCAGCACGGAGGGATACTCCTACGAGCAGTACTTC
CDR3aa: CASTEGYSYEQYF

j_gene: TRBJ2-3
d_gene: TRBD1
abundance: many
len: 13
v_gene: TRBV7-2
CDR3nt: TGTGCCAGCAGCTTCGCGGACAGGGATACGCAGTATTTT
CDR3aa: CASSFADRDTQYF

j_gene: TRBJ2-5
d_gene: -
abundance: -
len: 18
v_gene: TRBV5-1
CDR3nt: TGCGCCAGCAGCTCAGCAACGGTTGGGAAATTAGGCGAAAGGACCCAGTACTTC
CDR3aa: CASSSATVGKLGERTQYF

j_gene: TRBJ1-4
d_gene: -
abundance: many
len: 13
v_gene: TRBV11-2
CDR3nt: TGTGCCAGCAGCTTAAGAACGGATGAAAAACTGTTTTTT
CDR3aa: CASSLRTDEKLFF

j_gene: TRBJ2-3
d_gene: TRBD2
abundance: many
len: 17
v_gene: TRBV27
CDR3nt: TGTGCCAGCATTCCAGGGGCTAGCGGGAGGAGCACAGATACGCAGTATTTT
CDR3aa: CASIPGASGRSTDTQYF

j_gene: TRBJ1-2
d_gene: -
abundance: -
len: 14
v_gene: TRBV29-1
CDR3nt: TGCAGCGTTGAAGGTATGGGGGAAGGTTATGGCTACACCTTC
CDR3aa: CSVEGMGEGYGYTF

j_gene: TRBJ2-7
d_gene: TRBD2
abundance: few
len: 14
v_gene: TRBV10-3
CDR3nt: TGTGCCATATCCCGCTCGGGAGGATACTCCGAGCAGTACTTC
CDR3aa: CAISRSGGYSEQYF

j_gene: TRBJ2-7
d_gene: -
abundance: many
len: 12
v_gene: TRBV12-3/TRBV12-4
CDR3nt: TGTGCCAGCAGCTTAGGTACCTACGAGCAGTACTTC
CDR3aa: CASSLGTYEQYF

j_gene: TRBJ2-5
d_gene: TRBD2
abundance: few
len: 16
v_gene: TRBV9
CDR3nt: TGTGCCAGCAGCGCTTCTAGCGGGAGGGCTTTTGAGACCCAGTACTTC
CDR3aa: CASSASSGRAFETQYF

j_gene: TRBJ2-3
d_gene: TRBD2
abundance: -
len: 15
v_gene: TRBV19
CDR3nt: TGTGCCAGTAGTCCGACTAGCGGGCACACAGATACGCAGTATTTT
CDR3aa: CASSPTSGHTDTQYF

j_gene: TRBJ2-1
d_gene: TRBD2
abundance: -
len: 13
v_gene: TRBV12-5
CDR3nt: TGTGCTAGTCGGGGTAGCGGGAGGGATGAGCAGTTCTTC
CDR3aa: CASRGSGRDEQFF

j_gene: TRBJ2-7
d_gene: TRBD1
abundance: many
len: 14
v_gene: TRBV7-8
CDR3nt: TGTGCCAGCAGCTTCGGGACAGGGGAGGGGGAGCAGTACTTC
CDR3aa: CASSFGTGEGEQYF

j_gene: TRBJ1-6
d_gene: -
abundance: many
len: 14
v_gene: TRBV7-8
CDR3nt: TGTGCCAGCAGCTTAGACATTAAATATTCACCCCTCCACTTT
CDR3aa: CASSLDIKYSPLHF

j_gene: TRBJ1-6
d_gene: -
abundance: few
len: 16
v_gene: TRBV28
CDR3nt: TGTGCCAGCAGTTTATTCGGTGGCCGGTATAATTCACCCCTCCACTTT
CDR3aa: CASSLFGGRYNSPLHF

j_gene: TRBJ1-2
d_gene: -
abundance: -
len: 13
v_gene: TRBV28
CDR3nt: TGTGCCAGCAGTTTTGCCAGTAACTATGGCTACACCTTC
CDR3aa: CASSFASNYGYTF

j_gene: TRBJ2-7
d_gene: TRBD2
abundance: -
len: 15
v_gene: TRBV29-1
CDR3nt: TGCAGCGTCGGACTAGCGGGAGGAAAGGTGAGCGAGCAGTACTTC
CDR3aa: CSVGLAGGKVSEQYF

j_gene: TRBJ1-1
d_gene: -
abundance: many
len: 14
v_gene: TRBV27
CDR3nt: TGTGCCAGCAGTTTGACGGGTAGGAACACTGAAGCTTTCTTT
CDR3aa: CASSLTGRNTEAFF

j_gene: TRBJ2-2
d_gene: TRBD2
abundance: many
len: 18
v_gene: TRBV30
CDR3nt: TGTGCCTGGAGTACCACCGGGACTAGCGGGAGTCGCACCGGGGAGCTGTTTTTT
CDR3aa: CAWSTTGTSGSRTGELFF

j_gene: TRBJ2-3
d_gene: -
abundance: -
len: 12
v_gene: TRBV20-1
CDR3nt: TGCAGTGCTACTAGCCCGGCAGATACGCAGTATTTT
CDR3aa: CSATSPADTQYF

j_gene: TRBJ2-1
d_gene: TRBD2
abundance: many
len: 15
v_gene: TRBV7-9
CDR3nt: TGTGCCAGCAGCGAGACTAGCGGGGCCTACAATGAGCAGTTCTTC
CDR3aa: CASSETSGAYNEQFF

j_gene: TRBJ2-2
d_gene: -
abundance: many
len: 19
v_gene: TRBV3-2
CDR3nt: TGTGCCAGCAGCCAAGACCTACCGGGACTAGCGGGAGCCCCCGGGGAGCTGTTTTTT
CDR3aa: CASSQDLPGLAGAPGELFF

j_gene: TRBJ2-5
d_gene: TRBD1
abundance: many
len: 15
v_gene: TRBV18
CDR3nt: TGTGCCAGCTCACCAAGGGACAGCGGATGGGAGACCCAGTACTTC
CDR3aa: CASSPRDSGWETQYF

j_gene: TRBJ2-7
d_gene: TRBD1
abundance: many
len: 15
v_gene: TRBV2
CDR3nt: TGTGCCAGCAGTGAAGGGACAGGGCACACCTACGAGCAGTACTTC
CDR3aa: CASSEGTGHTYEQYF

j_gene: TRBJ1-2
d_gene: -
abundance: few
len: 14
v_gene: TRBV9
CDR3nt: TGTGCCAGCAGCGTAGTGGGGGGCCTTTATGGCTACACCTTC
CDR3aa: CASSVVGGLYGYTF

j_gene: TRBJ1-2
d_gene: -
abundance: many
len: 15
v_gene: TRBV6-6
CDR3nt: TGTGCCAGCAGTTACGGAGTCTGGAACGTCAATGGCTACACCTTC
CDR3aa: CASSYGVWNVNGYTF

j_gene: TRBJ2-7
d_gene: TRBD1
abundance: many
len: 14
v_gene: TRBV27
CDR3nt: TGTGCCAGCAGTTTAACCAGGGGGTCACTCGAGCAGTACTTC
CDR3aa: CASSLTRGSLEQYF

j_gene: TRBJ2-7
d_gene: -
abundance: many
len: 15
v_gene: TRBV7-9
CDR3nt: TGTGCCAGCAGCTTAGAGGCTAGGGCGGGCTACGAGCAGTACTTC
CDR3aa: CASSLEARAGYEQYF

j_gene: TRBJ1-4
d_gene: TRBD1
abundance: many
len: 16
v_gene: TRBV7-2
CDR3nt: TGTGCCAGCAGCTTTCAAACAGGGGGGCGGGTTCAAAAACTGTTTTTT
CDR3aa: CASSFQTGGRVQKLFF

j_gene: TRBJ2-7
d_gene: -
abundance: few
len: 13
v_gene: TRBV15
CDR3nt: TGTGCCACCAGCAGAGTGGACGACTACGAGCAGTACTTC
CDR3aa: CATSRVDDYEQYF

j_gene: TRBJ2-2
d_gene: -
abundance: many
len: 14
v_gene: TRBV30
CDR3nt: TGTGCCTGGAGTGTACTCAGGGGCACCGGGGAGCTGTTTTTT
CDR3aa: CAWSVLRGTGELFF

j_gene: TRBJ1-5
d_gene: -
abundance: -
len: 14
v_gene: TRBV10-3
CDR3nt: TGTGCCATCAGTGGACAGGAAGGGGTTCAGCCCCAGCATTTT
CDR3aa: CAISGQEGVQPQHF

j_gene: TRBJ2-7
d_gene: -
abundance: many
len: 13
v_gene: TRBV27
CDR3nt: TGTGCCAGCAGAAACAGGGAAAGCTACGAGCAGTACTTC
CDR3aa: CASRNRESYEQYF

j_gene: TRBJ2-5
d_gene: TRBD2
abundance: -
len: 14
v_gene: TRBV19
CDR3nt: TGTGCCAGTAGTCGAGGACTAGCGAAGGAGACCCAGTACTTC
CDR3aa: CASSRGLAKETQYF

j_gene: TRBJ2-7
d_gene: -
abundance: many
len: 13
v_gene: TRBV29-1
CDR3nt: TGCAGCGCCATCCCGGGACACGGCTACGAGCAGTACTTC
CDR3aa: CSAIPGHGYEQYF

j_gene: TRBJ2-7
d_gene: TRBD1
abundance: many
len: 13
v_gene: TRBV28
CDR3nt: TGTGCCAGCGGGGACAGCAGATCCTACGAGCAGTACTTC
CDR3aa: CASGDSRSYEQYF